The clone carrying this T cell receptor (beta chain) was picked up one time. This specimen belongs to a study of blood T cell repertoires in COVID-19. Enrolment of Seattle patients took place during active infection, and they were followed longitudinally. Profiled with immunoSEQ multiplex PCR; TCRdb holds only in-frame clones, not every one. The table includes 430,000 or so clones, around nine tenths detected once. Germline lookup yields CDR1 LNHDA and CDR2 SQIVND (reference sequence). V dropped 5 bases and J dropped 0 bases, with 14 bases sitting between them. The CDR3 has 16 amino acids. Input material: peripheral blood. The chain joins TRBV19 to TRBJ1-3; TRBD1 might be the D (5 bases). The clonotype was recovered from a young man with COVID-19, enrolled during active disease. The CDR3 DNA reads as TGTGCCAGTAGTCCAATTACAGGCCTCTCTGGAAACACCATATATTTT. This gives the protein CASSPITGLSGNTIYF.